What follows are 13 T cell receptor beta chains derived from one specimen sequenced in a study of cytomegalovirus exposure and HLA in healthy donors. PCR employed 60 Vbeta and 13 Jbeta primers. Only in-frame clones appear in the TCRdb table, and some are missing; sequencing was by immunoSEQ multiplex PCR. The data contain 20,000 to 30,000 clones, approximately 75% of them seen just once; the ten biggest clones take up approximately 5%. Sequences were obtained from PBMCs. The receptor source for this set is a male donor in good health and CMV-seronegative.

The chain recombines TRBV14 with TRBJ2-3, with 8 bases identical to TRBD2. V was clipped by 4 bases and J by 4 bases; unmatched bases: 7. Germline-derived CDR1 and CDR2 are SGHDN and FVKESK. The CDR3 has 15 residues. In DNA, the CDR3 is TGTGCCAGCAGCCCGAGCGGGGGAGGGCCAGATACGCAGTATTTT. Its translation is CASSPSGGGPDTQYF.

The chain employs TRBV9 and TRBJ2-5; D perhaps matches TRBD1 (6 bases). The CDR3 is made up of 15 amino acids. Trimming stripped 0 bases from V and 9 bases from J, with 18 bases between. Germline CDR1 and CDR2: SGDLS and YYNGEE. CDR3 bases: TGTGCCAGCAGCGTAGGGGGGCCGGCCGATGTATCCCAGTACTTC. Translated, it gives CASSVGGPADVSQYF.

This clone has a handful of counts. The rearrangement joins TRBV6-5 to TRBJ1-1; 9 bases fit TRBD1. J was trimmed by 4 bases and V by 7 bases; bases with no gene match: 7. Germline-derived CDR1 and CDR2 are MNHEY and SVGAGI. This CDR3 is built from 14 residues. Written as DNA, the CDR3 is TGTGCCAGCACCAGCGACAGGGGGGGCACTGAAGCTTTCTTT. Translating gives CASTSDRGGTEAFF.

The rearrangement joins TRBV21-1 to TRBJ2-7; whether TRBD1, the table's D call, matches the DNA was not checked. TRBV21-1 is noted as a pseudogene. The length of the CDR3 is 11 residues. The CDR3 DNA reads TGTGCCAGCAGCTCAACCTACGAGCAGTACTTC. It specifies CASSSTYEQYF.

This rearrangement joins TRBV19 to TRBJ2-1, with TRBD2 matching over 7 bases. Germline CDR1 LNHDA, CDR2 SQIVND (reference sequence). The CDR3 is made up of 18 amino acids. Trimming removed 1 base from V and 5 bases from J; junction bases left unmatched: 14. The CDR3 DNA reads TGTGCCAGTAGTATAGGTTTGGGGGGAGGGCCGTCTGACAATGAGCAGTTCTTC. Translated: CASSIGLGGGPSDNEQFF.

CDR3 region: CASSLVPGLAGEGAEQYF. For the CDR3, the DNA is TGTGCCAGCAGCTTGGTCCCGGGACTAGCGGGGGAAGGGGCGGAGCAGTACTTC. J is TRBJ2-5 and V is TRBV7-2, with 14 bases identical to TRBD2. This CDR3 is built from 18 residues. Losses at the gene ends were 3 bases for V and 11 bases for J; bases not matched to a gene: 17. Germline V lookup: CDR1 SGHTA, CDR2 FQGNSA.

J is TRBJ2-7 and V is TRBV28, with 9 bases identical to TRBD1. Losses at the gene ends were 7 bases for V and 3 bases for J; bases not matched to a gene: 13. The CDR3 is 16 amino acids. Germline V gives CDR1 MDHEN, CDR2 SYDVKM. The CDR3 nucleotides read TGTGCCAGCAAATTAGAACCCGGGACAGGGAACTACGAGCAGTACTTC. Amino acids: CASKLEPGTGNYEQYF.

About this clone: At one of its ends the junction is not consistent with the germline gene, which may arise from a read error. The chain uses TRBV7-6 and TRBJ2-1; no reliable D call. There are 12 residues in the CDR3. Germline CDR1 is SGHVS and CDR2 is FNYEAQ. CDR3 sequence reads: CASSLVFHERFF. The CDR3 DNA sequence: TGTGCCAGCAGCTTAGTTTTCCATGAGCGGTTCTTC.

The chain joins TRBV28 to TRBJ1-1; the match to TRBD1 covers 9 bases. Germline CDR1 and CDR2: MDHEN and SYDVKM. After removal of 4 bases from V and 6 bases from J, the junction contained 9 bases not matched to a gene. There are 15 residues in the CDR3. The CDR3 coding sequence is TGTGCCAGCAGTTCTTTGGGACAGGGACGACCTGAAGCTTTCTTT. It specifies CASSSLGQGRPEAFF.

The J gene is TRBJ2-5, the V gene TRBV7-2, with D tentatively TRBD2 (5 bases). The V end lost 4 bases, the J end lost 3 bases, and 9 bases lay between the germline ends. Germline assignment: CDR1 SGHTA and CDR2 FQGNSA. The CDR3 has 13 residues. CDR3 loop: CASSSDGEETQYF. CDR3 sequence (DNA): TGTGCCAGCAGCTCGGACGGGGAAGAGACCCAGTACTTC.

This clone was detected once. The chain uses TRBV6-1 and TRBJ2-1; 11 positions agree with TRBD2. V was pared by 7 bases and J by 9 bases, with 8 bases of the junction left unmatched. Germline loops: CDR1 MNHNS, CDR2 SASEGT. This CDR3 is 14 amino acids long. In nucleotides, the CDR3 is TGTGCCAGCAACCAACTAGCGGGAGAACCTGAGCAGTTCTTC. Protein sequence: CASNQLAGEPEQFF.

This chain joins TRBV7-6 and TRBJ2-3; 7 bases match TRBD1. The J segment lost 0 bases and the V segment lost 4 bases, leaving 4 bases of the junction unmatched. Germline CDR1 SGHVS, CDR2 FNYEAQ. This CDR3 spans 15 amino acids. Written as DNA, the CDR3 is TGTGCCAGCAGCTCGGGACAGTTCAGCACAGATACGCAGTATTTT. This gives the protein CASSSGQFSTDTQYF.

This clone came up once. One junction end does not reproduce the germline sequence, and a read error may be involved. V usage is TRBV7-9 and J usage is TRBJ2-7; 8 bases are shared with TRBD1. The CDR3 is made up of 14 amino acids. CDR1 SEHNR and CDR2 FQNEAQ come from the germline V gene (reference sequence). The CDR3 nucleotides are TGTTCCAGTCAATCCCGGGACAGGACCTACGAGCAGTACTTC. It yields the protein CSSQSRDRTYEQYF.